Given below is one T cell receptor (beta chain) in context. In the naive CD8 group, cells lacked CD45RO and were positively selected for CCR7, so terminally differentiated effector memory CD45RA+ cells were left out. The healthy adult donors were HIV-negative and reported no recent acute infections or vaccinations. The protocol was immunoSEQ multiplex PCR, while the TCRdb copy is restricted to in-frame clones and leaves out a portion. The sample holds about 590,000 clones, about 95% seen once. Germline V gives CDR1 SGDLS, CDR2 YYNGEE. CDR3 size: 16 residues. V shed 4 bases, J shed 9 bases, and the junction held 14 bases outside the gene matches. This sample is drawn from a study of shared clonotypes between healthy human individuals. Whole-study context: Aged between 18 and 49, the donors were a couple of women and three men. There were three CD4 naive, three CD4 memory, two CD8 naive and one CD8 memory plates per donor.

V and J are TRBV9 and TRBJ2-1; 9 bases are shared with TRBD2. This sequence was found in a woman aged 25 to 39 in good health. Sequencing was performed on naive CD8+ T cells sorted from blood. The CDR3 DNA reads TGTGCCAGCAGCCCGAGGGAGGCTAGCGGGATCAGTGAGCAGTTCTTC. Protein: CASSPREASGISEQFF.